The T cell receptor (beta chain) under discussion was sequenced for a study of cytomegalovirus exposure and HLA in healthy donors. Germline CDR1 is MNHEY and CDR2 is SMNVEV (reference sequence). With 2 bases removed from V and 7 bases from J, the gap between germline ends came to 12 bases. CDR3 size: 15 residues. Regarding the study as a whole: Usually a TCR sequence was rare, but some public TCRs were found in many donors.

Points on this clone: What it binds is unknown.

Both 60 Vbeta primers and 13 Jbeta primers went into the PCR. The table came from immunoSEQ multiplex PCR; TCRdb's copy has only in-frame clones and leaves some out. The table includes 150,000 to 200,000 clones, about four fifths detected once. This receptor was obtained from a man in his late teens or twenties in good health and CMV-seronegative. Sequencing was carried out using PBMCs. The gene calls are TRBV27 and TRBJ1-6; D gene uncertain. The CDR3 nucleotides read TGTGCCAGCAGTTTAGAGCAGGTGTCCAATTCACCCCTCCACTTT. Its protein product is CASSLEQVSNSPLHF.